This T cell receptor (beta chain) was identified during a study of T cells in localized non-small cell lung cancer (dated by TCRdb to 2020 to 2021). Looking at the study overall: T cell repertoires of a few hundred early-stage NSCLC patients were analyzed, with tumors being compared against uninvolved tumor-adjacent lungs. NSCLC patients had a mean age of roughly 64 years, and fewer than 150 were male and around 110 female. The cohort comprised around 250 treatment-naïve NSCLC patients with resected, localized lung tumors. The full study reports these points: Higher T cell density in blood was associated with longer overall survival, whereas higher clonality in adjacent lung was associated with shorter survival. Because the study design was exploratory, TCR variables were selected using unadjusted p-values without false-discovery rate correction. Of the top 100 tumor clones, a median of approximately 60 were detected in paired uninvolved adjacent lung; approximately 30 were also among that lung's top 100. Because multi-region tumor sequencing was not performed, intratumor heterogeneity could not be ruled out. The highest T cell clonality was observed in uninvolved tumor-adjacent lung, where clonality exceeded that of tumor, suggesting that antigenic responses were more focused in uninvolved tumor-adjacent lung.

At diagnosis, peripheral blood, uninvolved tumor-adjacent lung and tumor were collected and were preserved as a mix of fresh-frozen and FFPE material. For TCR repertoire profiling, the blood samples were analyzed as peripheral blood mononuclear cells. Taken from the germline V gene (reference sequence), the CDR1 and CDR2 loops are SEHNR and FQNEAQ. Relative to germline, V is 1 base shorter and J is 4 bases shorter, with 12 bases between their ends. The CDR3 has 15 amino acids, counting the end cysteine and phenylalanine. Only the CDR3 portion is preserved as DNA: 45 bases, with reading frame beginning at the first base. In regard to this clone: Its antigen specificity is not known. No qualities accompany the bases; no much larger clone lies one base away.

TCR beta CDR3 regions were sequenced from DNA using the immunoSEQ Assay. The authors' analysis ran thus. T cell density was computed as TCR beta template counts normalized to usable DNA estimated by amplifying housekeeping genes. Richness was estimated using the preseqR package, with extrapolation to 400,000 templates for PBMC samples and to 120,000 templates for tissue samples. Clonality was defined by subtracting Pielou's evenness from one. Tissue-enriched TCRs were identified by differential abundance testing using productive amino-acid clonotypes, minimum total count 5 and alpha 0.1. The Jaccard Index and the Morisita Overlap Index were used to quantify repertoire overlap between compartments. GLIPH grouped TCR beta CDR3s together with public tetramer-defined viral CDR3s, and a viral motif had to include at least three viral sequences and show V-gene enrichment. TCRdb carries this immuneACCESS record with in-frame sequences only. Its versions omit some clonotypes, under half of them owing to an unresolved V gene in the studies checked, with the rest unexplained. That table is the source of V, J and clone size, and D and trimming were worked out from the DNA. The sample table contains under 35,000 clones; only one count was recorded for 75% to 95% of them. About 28% of the sample is in the top ten clones.

The starting material was peripheral blood, obtained before any cancer treatment. This chain joins TRBV7-9 to TRBJ2-3, with TRBD2 tentatively as D gene (5 bases match). The receptor comes from a female donor at least 60 years old with stage I lung adenocarcinoma. The base sequence is TGTGCCAGCAGCTTAGATTCGCGGGCGGCAGATACGCAGTATTTT. The translation is CASSLDSRAADTQYF.